This passage covers 30 T cell receptor beta chains from one sample sequenced in a study of blood T cell repertoires in COVID-19. Sequencing was performed with immunoSEQ multiplex PCR; in TCRdb, only in-frame clones are kept and a portion is missing. The table lists about 200,000 clones, roughly nine tenths of them singletons, with around 2.2% in the top ten. Sequencing was carried out using peripheral blood. The receptors derive from a woman aged 50 to 65 with acute or convalescent COVID-19.

This CDR3 reads CASSLFFRGGMNTEAFF. For the CDR3, the DNA is TGTGCCAGCAGCTTATTTTTTAGGGGTGGGATGAACACTGAAGCTTTCTTT. The J gene is TRBJ1-1, the V gene TRBV7-2, with D possibly TRBD1 on 5 matching bases. The germline V gene encodes CDR1 SGHTA and CDR2 FQGNSA. V lost 2 bases, J lost 0 bases, and 16 bases lay in between. This CDR3 has 17 residues.

This clone was counted between two and nine times. This rearrangement joins TRBV9 to TRBJ1-3; D ambiguous. The germline V gene encodes CDR1 SGDLS and CDR2 YYNGEE. CDR3 length: 13 residues. Trimming took 3 bases from V and 4 from J, leaving 8 bases between them. DNA for the CDR3: TGTGCCAGCAGCGACTGGTCGGGAAACACCATATATTTT. Its translation: CASSDWSGNTIYF.

This CDR3 reads CASSTAQGRGRQPQHF. The CDR3 coding sequence is TGTGCCAGTAGTACAGCACAGGGGCGAGGAAGACAGCCCCAGCATTTT. The V gene is TRBV19, the J gene TRBJ1-5; 7 nucleotides align to TRBD1. In germline, CDR1 is LNHDA, CDR2 SQIVND (reference sequence). CDR3 length: 16 residues. V shed 4 bases and J 7 bases; nucleotides not matched to a gene: 13.

This chain uses TRBV5-1 with TRBJ2-6; 9 bases fit TRBD1. The germline V gene has CDR1 SGHRS and CDR2 YFSETQ. V shed 1 base and J 0 bases; nucleotides not matched to a gene: 5. There are 18 residues in the CDR3. In nucleotides, the CDR3 is TGCGCCAGCAGCTTGAGGACAGGGGCTAGCTCTGGGGCCAACGTCCTGACTTTC. Encoded protein: CASSLRTGASSGANVLTF.

On this clone: The sample carries other DNA sequences with the same CDR3. This chain links TRBV11-3 with TRBJ2-3, with D possibly TRBD1 on 7 matching bases. The CDR3 has 14 amino acids. Germline V gene lookup returns CDR1 SGHNT and CDR2 YENEEA. Trimming cost V 1 base and J 3 bases, with 8 bases left between them. Here the CDR3 DNA reads TGTGCCAGCAGCTTAGCAGGGGGGACAGATACGCAGTATTTT. Translated, it gives CASSLAGGTDTQYF.

This clone was seen just once. In nucleotides, the CDR3 is TGTGCCAGCAGCTCCGCAGGTCGCTCCTACAATGAGCAGTTCTTC. Protein sequence: CASSSAGRSYNEQFF. The chain recombines TRBV11-3 with TRBJ2-1; unclear D gene. Trimming took off 4 bases at V and 0 bases at J, with 10 bases between the two ends. The CDR3 extends over 15 amino acids. CDR1 is SGHNT and CDR2 is YENEEA in the germline V gene.

V gene TRBV21-1 combines with J gene TRBJ1-2; the table calls TRBD1, which could not be checked here. TRBV21-1 is described as a pseudogene. CDR3 length: 13 amino acids. Here the CDR3 DNA reads TGTGCCAGCACCACACAGGGCCGGGGCGGCTACACCTTC. Residues: CASTTQGRGGYTF.

This clone was found a few times. The chain recombines TRBV18 with TRBJ1-2; D unclear. V lost 3 bases, J lost 8 bases, and 16 bases lay in between. The CDR3 runs 14 residues. Germline CDR1 is KGHSH and CDR2 is LQKENI. This CDR3 reads CASSPTADFFGYTF. The CDR3 nucleotides are TGTGCCAGCTCACCTACCGCAGACTTCTTCGGCTACACCTTC.

V usage is TRBV6-5 and J usage is TRBJ2-7; D is undetermined. Germline CDR1 reads MNHEY; CDR2 reads SVGAGI. This CDR3 contains 12 residues. The germline V and J ends were trimmed by 2 bases and 6 bases, with 8 bases remaining between them. The CDR3 DNA follows: TGTGCCAGCAGTTACCCATCAGGCGAGCAGTACTTC. Translation gives CASSYPSGEQYF.

The chain couples TRBV4-3 to TRBJ2-7; D is perhaps TRBD1 (6 bases). CDR1 LGHNA and CDR2 YSLEER come from the germline V gene. The CDR3 runs to 14 residues. Trimming shortened V by 4 bases and J by 5 bases, and 15 bases separated the two germline ends. CDR3 nucleotides: TGCGCCAGCAGCCCTTCGGCAGGGGCAAACGAGCAGTACTTC. Translating it yields CASSPSAGANEQYF.

This chain joins TRBV7-6 and TRBJ2-7, with 10 nucleotides matching TRBD1. The CDR3 is made up of 15 amino acids. V shed 2 bases and J 5 bases; nucleotides not matched to a gene: 6. Germline lookup yields CDR1 SGHVS and CDR2 FNYEAQ. CDR3: CASSLSRDRGDEQYF. The CDR3 bases are TGTGCCAGCAGCTTATCCCGGGACAGGGGCGACGAGCAGTACTTC.

The CDR3 nucleotides read TGTGCCAGTAGTCGGGGTACAGATACGCAGTATTTT. Translating gives CASSRGTDTQYF. The chain recombines TRBV19 with TRBJ2-3; D perhaps matches TRBD2 (5 bases). V dropped 5 bases and J dropped 3 bases, with 6 bases sitting between them. CDR3 size: 12 residues. Germline V CDR1 and CDR2: LNHDA, SQIVND (reference sequence).

The rearrangement links TRBV11-2 to TRBJ2-5; 14 nucleotides match TRBD2. CDR3 length equals 17 residues. J gave up 5 bases and V 5 bases, and 10 bases lay outside the gene matches. CDR1 is SGHAT and CDR2 is FQNNGV in the germline V gene. DNA for the CDR3: TGTGCCAGCAGCATTGGGGGGACTAGCGGGGGCGGGGAGACCCAGTACTTC. It is translated as CASSIGGTSGGGETQYF.

The chain links TRBV6-5 to TRBJ1-1, with a tentative D call TRBD1 (5 bases). The V end was cut by 7 bases, the J end by 2 bases, with 11 bases between. This CDR3 contains 13 residues. The germline CDR1 and CDR2 sequences are MNHEY and SVGAGI. The CDR3 DNA sequence: TGTGCCAGCATGGGGGGTGGTAACACTGAAGCTTTCTTT. Translation: CASMGGGNTEAFF.

CDR3 coding DNA: TGTGCCAGCAGCTCCGAGGAGGACTATAATCCTAACAATGAGCAGTTCTTC. This gives the protein CASSSEEDYNPNNEQFF. This chain uses TRBV7-8 with TRBJ2-1, with D possibly being TRBD2 (6 bases). The CDR3 runs to 17 residues. Germline CDR1 is SGHVS and CDR2 is FQNEAQ. Deletions cut 4 bases from V and 5 bases from J, with 21 bases between.

The V call is TRBV6-2 or TRBV6-3, the J call TRBJ2-7; 8 positions match TRBD1. V was clipped by 0 bases and J by 4 bases; unmatched bases: 5. In germline, CDR1 is MNHEY, CDR2 SVGEGT. The CDR3 contains 15 residues. The CDR3 sequence is CASSYSGTGPYEQYF. CDR3 coding DNA: TGTGCCAGCAGTTACTCCGGGACAGGCCCTTACGAGCAGTACTTC.

Here the CDR3 reads CASSGTGVKSQHF. CDR3 coding DNA: TGTGCCAGCAGTGGGACAGGGGTCAAGTCCCAGCATTTT. This chain joins TRBV2 and TRBJ1-5, with 9 bases matching TRBD1. The germline CDR1 and CDR2 sequences are SNHLY and FYNNEI. This CDR3 has 13 residues. V was pared by 4 bases and J by 11 bases, with 6 bases of the junction left unmatched.

This clone was recorded once. The V call is TRBV7-2, the J call TRBJ2-2; 8 bases fit TRBD2. This CDR3 comprises 15 residues. The V segment lost 3 bases and the J segment 3 bases; nucleotides outside the gene matches: 3. Germline values: CDR1 SGHTA, CDR2 FQGNSA. The CDR3 is CASSFSTSDTGELFF. The CDR3 region has the DNA TGTGCCAGCAGCTTTTCGACTAGCGACACCGGGGAGCTGTTTTTT.

This sequence joins TRBV19 and TRBJ2-7; 7 nucleotides align to TRBD1. The CDR3 is made up of 16 amino acids. V was clipped by 5 bases and J by 1 base; unmatched bases: 11. Germline assignment: CDR1 LNHDA and CDR2 SQIVND (reference sequence). Written as DNA, the CDR3 is TGTGCCAGTAGTCCGGGGACAGCCTATTCGTCCTACGAGCAGTACTTC. Amino acid sequence: CASSPGTAYSSYEQYF.

V gene TRBV5-1 combines with J gene TRBJ2-3; D not resolved. Germline V gives CDR1 SGHRS, CDR2 YFSETQ. This CDR3 is built from 14 residues. The V end lost 3 bases, the J end lost 2 bases, and 10 bases lay between the germline ends. CDR3 sequence: CASSSIDNTDTQYF. The CDR3 nucleotides read TGCGCCAGCAGCTCGATAGACAACACAGATACGCAGTATTTT.

The gene calls are TRBV5-4 and TRBJ2-5; TRBD1 matches 8 bases. V lost 4 bases to trimming and J lost 5 bases; unmatched junction nucleotides: 13. There are 16 residues in the CDR3. In germline, CDR1 is SGHNT, CDR2 YYREEE (reference sequence). CDR3 coding DNA: TGTGCCAGCAGCCAGGGGGCTGGAGCGGGCCCGGAGACCCAGTACTTC. This translates into CASSQGAGAGPETQYF. Together with reference TRBV5-4 and TRBJ2-5, the CDR3 gives the full variable domain: ETGVTQSPTHLIKTRGQQVTLRCSSQSGHNTVSWYQQALGQGPQFIFQYYREEENGRGNFPPRFSGLQFPNYSSELNVNALELDDSALYLCASSQGAGAGPETQYFGPGTRLLVL.

The chain uses TRBV24-1 and TRBJ2-3; 10 positions match TRBD1. CDR3 length equals 15 residues. Trimming cost V 3 bases and J 3 bases; bases outside gene matches: 2. CDR1 and CDR2 from the germline V gene are KGHDR and SFDVKD. The CDR3 here is CATSDGTGVTDTQYF. The CDR3 DNA reads as TGTGCCACCAGTGATGGGACAGGGGTGACAGATACGCAGTATTTT.

The rearrangement joins TRBV12-3 or TRBV12-4 to TRBJ1-1; maybe TRBD1 (6 bases). CDR3 length equals 13 residues. Deletions cut 6 bases from V and 3 bases from J, with 11 bases between. The CDR3 sequence: CASRTGFDTEAFF. The CDR3, as DNA: TGTGCCAGCAGAACAGGGTTCGACACTGAAGCTTTCTTT.

This clone occurred once. J is TRBJ1-2 and V is TRBV7-2; 10 bases align to TRBD1. CDR1 and CDR2 (germline): SGHTA, FQGNSA. The ends lost 5 bases at V and 8 bases at J; junction bases unmatched: 5. The CDR3 is 13 residues long. The CDR3 region has the DNA TGTGCCAGCAGCAGGGACAGGGGTTTCGGCTACACCTTC. It yields the protein CASSRDRGFGYTF.

A single count supports this clone. The V gene is TRBV12-5, the J gene TRBJ2-2; D is possibly TRBD1 (5 bases). The CDR3 is 14 residues long. V lost 5 bases to trimming and J lost 1 base, with 8 bases between them. Germline V lookup: CDR1 LGHNT, CDR2 FRNRAP. The CDR3 reads CASGGAVNTGELFF. The CDR3 DNA is TGTGCTAGTGGTGGGGCGGTGAACACCGGGGAGCTGTTTTTT.

The V call is TRBV7-8, the J call TRBJ2-3, with 8 bases identical to TRBD2. V lost 6 bases and J lost 5; bases outside the gene matches: 7. The germline V gene has CDR1 SGHVS and CDR2 FQNEAQ. CDR3 length: 14 amino acids. CDR3 nucleotides: TGTGCCAGCAGGGGACCCGGGAGGGGAGATACGCAGTATTTT. It is translated as CASRGPGRGDTQYF.

The chain combines TRBV5-1 with TRBJ1-3, with unresolved D. Germline V gives CDR1 SGHRS, CDR2 YFSETQ. This CDR3 is 16 amino acids long. V was cut by 3 bases and J by 0 bases, with 13 bases left in between. The CDR3 region is CASSSRGQISGNTIYF. The CDR3 coding sequence is TGCGCCAGCAGCTCCCGAGGGCAAATCTCTGGAAACACCATATATTTT.

This clone was recorded only once. This chain links TRBV6-1 with TRBJ2-3; perhaps TRBD2 as D (5 bases). The CDR3 loop spans 14 amino acids. V gave up 0 bases and J gave up 4 bases, with 8 bases separating them. The germline CDR1 and CDR2 sequences are MNHNS and SASEGT. The CDR3 reads CASSEAGSADTQYF. The CDR3 nucleotides are TGTGCCAGCAGTGAAGCAGGGAGCGCAGATACGCAGTATTTT.

The gene calls are TRBV7-2 and TRBJ2-5; weak D call: TRBD2 (6 bases). Germline-derived CDR1 and CDR2 are SGHTA and FQGNSA. CDR3 length equals 13 residues. Trimming removed 1 base at V and 5 bases at J, with 8 bases between. CDR3 coding DNA: TGTGCCAGCAGCTTAGGGGGGGTGGAGACCCAGTACTTC. Its protein is CASSLGGVETQYF.

CDR3 protein: CASSPRTSGYEQYF. The CDR3 DNA is TGTGCCAGCAGCCCCAGGACTAGCGGCTACGAGCAGTACTTC. The chain uses TRBV5-4 and TRBJ2-7, with 10 bases that match TRBD2. The CDR3 is made up of 14 amino acids. Per germline, CDR1 SGHNT and CDR2 YYREEE (reference sequence). Unmatched junction bases numbered 4, after V lost 4 bases and J lost 3 bases. Drawing the rest from reference TRBV5-4 and TRBJ2-7, the complete variable domain is ETGVTQSPTHLIKTRGQQVTLRCSSQSGHNTVSWYQQALGQGPQFIFQYYREEENGRGNFPPRFSGLQFPNYSSELNVNALELDDSALYLCASSPRTSGYEQYFGPGTRLTVT.